The 31 T cell receptor beta chains below all came from one sample that was sequenced in a study of T-cell reconstitution after alpha-beta-depleted transplantation in children. Preparation of the TCRbeta library used unique molecular identifiers. TCRdb re-called the PCR reads through MiXCR, storing one row per CDR3 protein. The sample carries 450,000 to 600,000 distinct CDR3 sequences, over 25% recorded once. This specimen was PBMCs from the stem cell graft donor, taken from the stem cell graft. The receptors originated from a human donor who donated a stem cell graft to a child with aplastic anemia.

The J gene is TRBJ2-7, the V gene TRBV12-3 or TRBV12-4, with D perhaps given as TRBD1 or TRBD2 (5 bases each). The V gene lost 8 bases and the J gene lost 3 bases, with 14 bases spanning the gap. The CDR3 contains 13 residues. CDR3 residues: CASRGLAHYEQYF. CDR3 DNA: TGTGCCAGCCGGGGCCTTGCCCACTACGAGCAGTACTTC.

The chain is built from TRBV19 and TRBJ1-4; the D is unclear. In germline, CDR1 is LNHDA, CDR2 SQIVND (reference sequence). There are 13 residues in the CDR3. Trimming took off 6 bases at V and 6 bases at J, with 11 bases between the two ends. Written as DNA, the CDR3 is TGTGCCAGTAGAGTGGGGAGAGATGAAAAACTGTTTTTT. Its translation: CASRVGRDEKLFF.

V and J are TRBV5-5 and TRBJ1-2, with a possible D match to TRBD1 (6 bases). The ends were cut back, 4 bases at V and 1 base at J, with 8 bases in the middle. The CDR3 has 13 amino acids. CDR1 SGHKS and CDR2 YYEKEE come from the germline V gene (reference sequence). The CDR3 DNA follows: TGTGCCAGCAGCCGACAGGATAACTATGGCTACACCTTC. Encoded protein: CASSRQDNYGYTF.

This clonotype was picked up a small number of times. This sequence joins TRBV15 and TRBJ2-3; 9 nucleotides line up with TRBD2. The CDR3 covers 15 residues. Germline V gene lookup returns CDR1 LNHNV and CDR2 YYDKDF (reference sequence). V lost 5 bases and J lost 1; bases outside the gene matches: 4. The CDR3 is CATSLTSGRTDTQYF. Written as DNA, the CDR3 is TGTGCCACCAGCTTGACTAGCGGTCGCACAGATACGCAGTATTTT. Looking up the rest from reference TRBV15 and TRBJ2-3 gives the full variable domain: DAMVIQNPRYQVTQFGKPVTLSCSQTLNHNVMYWYQQKSSQAPKLLFHYYDKDFNNEADTPDNFQSRRPNTSFCFLDIRSPGLGDTAMYLCATSLTSGRTDTQYFGPGTRLTVL.

This clonotype was seen a handful of times. This chain connects TRBV6-5 to TRBJ1-5, with TRBD1 identical over 8 bases. This CDR3 contains 16 residues. Germline V CDR1 and CDR2: MNHEY, SVGAGI. J was trimmed by 2 bases and V by 1 base; bases with no gene match: 4. This chain's CDR3 is CASSYLGQGGNQPQHF. The CDR3 DNA reads TGTGCCAGCAGTTACTTAGGACAGGGTGGCAATCAGCCCCAGCATTTT.

In DNA form, the CDR3 reads TGCGCCAGCAGCTTACTTCACAGGGGATTAAAGAACACTGAAGCTTTCTTT. This translates into CASSLLHRGLKNTEAFF. This chain connects TRBV5-1 to TRBJ1-1, with 7 bases lining up with TRBD1. From germline, CDR1 is SGHRS and CDR2 YFSETQ. The CDR3 covers 17 residues. V shed 2 bases, J shed 1 base, and the junction held 11 bases outside the gene matches.

The table lists this clonotype with a few counts. CDR3: CASSFWVAGGGYGNEQFF. For the CDR3, the DNA is TGTGCCAGCAGTTTTTGGGTAGCGGGAGGCGGGTACGGCAATGAGCAGTTCTTC. This chain links TRBV12-3 or TRBV12-4 with TRBJ2-1; 10 nucleotides line up with TRBD2. J gave up 6 bases and V 3 bases, and 14 bases lay outside the gene matches. This CDR3 spans 18 amino acids.

About this clonotype itself: Relative to the germline gene, one junction end is altered; a read error may explain this. This chain joins TRBV29-1 and TRBJ1-2; possible D gene TRBD1, 6 bases. CDR1 and CDR2 (germline): SQVTM, ANQGSEA. This CDR3 is 13 amino acids long. The CDR3 DNA reads as TGCAGCGGTGAAAACAGGGAGGATTATGGCTACACCTTC. It encodes CSGENREDYGYTF.

This CDR3 is CASSYSLRTSGSPRGEQFF. For the CDR3, the DNA is TGTGCCAGCAGTTACAGTCTTAGGACTAGCGGTTCTCCCCGGGGTGAGCAGTTCTTC. The rearrangement uses TRBV6-2 or TRBV6-3 and TRBJ2-1; 10 bases are shared with TRBD2. V gave up 2 bases and J gave up 9 bases; unmatched junction bases: 19. Germline V gene data show CDR1 as MNHEY and CDR2 as SVGEGT. CDR3 length: 19 amino acids.

This clonotype appeared a few times. The CDR3 protein is CSVAVTHGVGKLFF. DNA of the CDR3: TGCAGCGTTGCAGTCACACACGGGGTTGGAAAACTGTTTTTT. The chain carries TRBV29-1 and TRBJ1-4; D is undetermined. This CDR3 spans 14 amino acids. V dropped 4 bases and J dropped 10 bases, with 19 bases sitting between them. From germline, CDR1 is SQVTM and CDR2 ANQGSEA.

The genes are TRBV5-1 and TRBJ2-1, with D possibly matching TRBD2 (6 bases). Trimming removed 0 bases at V and 8 bases at J, with 12 bases between. Germline loops: CDR1 SGHRS, CDR2 YFSETQ. The CDR3 sequence is 14 residues long. CDR3 amino acids: CASSLGTTLDEQFF. CDR3 DNA sequence: TGCGCCAGCAGCTTGGGGACTACCCTGGATGAGCAGTTCTTC.

This clonotype has more than one count but fewer than ten. The genes are TRBV12-3 or TRBV12-4 and TRBJ1-3; D ambiguous. The CDR3 sequence is 13 residues long. Trimming removed 5 bases from V and 0 bases from J, with 5 bases in between. CDR3: CASSHSSGNTIYF. The CDR3 nucleotides are TGTGCCAGCAGTCATTCCTCTGGAAACACCATATATTTT.

This clonotype was picked up a small number of times. V is TRBV6-1 and J is TRBJ2-3; 9 bases match TRBD2. Germline values: CDR1 MNHNS, CDR2 SASEGT. This CDR3 region has 16 residues. The V and J ends lost 8 bases and 11 bases, in that order; junction bases with no gene match: 20. CDR3 protein: CASGIPGSSGGWGQYF. CDR3 DNA: TGTGCCAGCGGGATCCCGGGGAGTAGCGGGGGTTGGGGGCAGTATTTT.

This clonotype was counted only a few times. V usage is TRBV20-1 and J usage is TRBJ2-1, with 10 nucleotides matching TRBD1. From germline, CDR1 is DFQATT and CDR2 SNEGSKA (reference sequence). This CDR3 has 12 residues. CDR3 protein: CAGTGAVNEQFF. In DNA form, the CDR3 reads TGCGCCGGGACAGGGGCTGTCAATGAGCAGTTCTTC.

This chain uses TRBV7-8 with TRBJ2-3, with D perhaps being TRBD1 or TRBD2 (5 bases each). The CDR3 spans 16 residues. V lost 5 bases and J 1 base, leaving 16 bases between the germline ends. Germline CDR1 reads SGHVS; CDR2 reads FQNEAQ. The CDR3 DNA sequence: TGTGCCAGCAGCGCTACGGTTTTGGGACGCACAGATACGCAGTATTTT. Translating gives CASSATVLGRTDTQYF.

This sequence joins TRBV5-1 and TRBJ2-1; D may correspond to TRBD1 or TRBD2 (5 bases each). V was clipped by 4 bases and J by 6 bases, with 17 bases between them. This CDR3 contains 15 residues. CDR1 and CDR2 from the germline V gene are SGHRS and YFSETQ. CDR3: CASSSRDGRVNEQFF. CDR3 nucleotide sequence: TGCGCCAGCAGCAGCCGGGACGGAAGAGTCAATGAGCAGTTCTTC.

Only a few counts were recorded for this clonotype. The V call is TRBV12-5, the J call TRBJ2-7; possibly TRBD1 or TRBD2 for D (5 bases each). Germline V gene sequence: CDR1 LGHNT, CDR2 FRNRAP. CDR3 length: 13 amino acids. Trimming stripped 6 bases from V and 4 bases from J, with 13 bases between. The CDR3 reads CASGRDLGYEQYF. The CDR3 coding sequence is TGTGCTAGTGGCCGGGACCTCGGGTACGAGCAGTACTTC.

This clonotype has only a few counts. The chain's CDR3 is CSARETRFPTGELFF. The CDR3 nucleotides read TGCAGTGCTAGAGAGACTAGGTTCCCCACCGGGGAGCTGTTTTTT. The rearrangement joins TRBV20-1 to TRBJ2-2, with D possibly TRBD2 on 6 matching bases. V lost 0 bases, J lost 4 bases, and 12 bases lay in between. This CDR3 has 15 residues. Germline CDR1 is DFQATT and CDR2 is SNEGSKA (reference sequence).

The rearrangement joins TRBV20-1 to TRBJ2-3; D call uncertain. Trimming took off 1 base at V and 6 bases at J, with 8 bases between the two ends. Per germline, CDR1 DFQATT and CDR2 SNEGSKA (reference sequence). The CDR3 contains 12 residues. The CDR3 coding sequence is TGCAGTGCTAGAGCTCTTCGGGATACGCAGTATTTT. This encodes CSARALRDTQYF.

The V call is TRBV5-1, the J call TRBJ2-7; TRBD2 matches 8 bases. J gave up 4 bases and V 2 bases, and 11 bases lay outside the gene matches. Looked up from germline, CDR1 is SGHRS and CDR2 is YFSETQ. This CDR3 contains 16 residues. The CDR3 DNA reads TGCGCCAGCAGCTTAGGGAGCGGGAGCTTTAGGTACGAGCAGTACTTC. Residues: CASSLGSGSFRYEQYF.

This clonotype turned up a few times. The chain recombines TRBV7-2 with TRBJ2-2, with D possibly TRBD2 on 6 matching bases. V was pared by 2 bases and J by 5 bases, with 15 bases between. This CDR3 comprises 16 residues. Germline CDR1 is SGHTA and CDR2 is FQGNSA. CDR3 sequence (DNA): TGTGCCAGCAGCTTAAATGCGGGAACGGTTACCGGGGAGCTGTTTTTT. Residues: CASSLNAGTVTGELFF.

This clonotype was counted at least ten times. This chain connects TRBV29-1 to TRBJ1-6; D is uncertain. Per the germline V gene, CDR1 is SQVTM and CDR2 is ANQGSEA. The CDR3 spans 11 residues. The V and J ends lost 3 bases and 6 bases respectively, with 3 bases between them. CDR3 DNA: TGCAGCGTTGACCTTAATTCACCCCTCCACTTT. It encodes CSVDLNSPLHF.

The chain joins TRBV5-5 to TRBJ2-7; D unclear. Germline lookup yields CDR1 SGHKS and CDR2 YYEKEE (reference sequence). This CDR3 has 14 amino acids. Trimming stripped 0 bases from V and 6 bases from J, with 13 bases between. In nucleotides, the CDR3 is TGTGCCAGCAGCTTGGGCCAGAGCCTCCCCGAGCAGTACTTC. Amino acid sequence: CASSLGQSLPEQYF.

The chain has TRBV11-2 and TRBJ2-3; 15 nucleotides agree with TRBD2. Germline CDR1 SGHAT, CDR2 FQNNGV. V shed 4 bases, J shed 4 bases, and the junction held 3 bases outside the gene matches. The length of the CDR3 is 16 residues. The DNA of the CDR3 is TGTGCCAGCAGCTCGGGACTAGCGGGAGGCGCAGATACGCAGTATTTT. Amino acid sequence: CASSSGLAGGADTQYF.

J is TRBJ1-2 and V is TRBV19, with D uncertain. Germline V CDR1 and CDR2: LNHDA, SQIVND (reference sequence). The V gene lost 1 base and the J gene lost 5 bases, with 11 bases spanning the gap. The CDR3 is 14 residues long. The CDR3 DNA sequence: TGTGCCAGTAGTATAGGGACGGCCGATTATGGCTACACCTTC. Protein product: CASSIGTADYGYTF.

The chain employs TRBV12-3 or TRBV12-4 and TRBJ1-1; no firm D call. The CDR3 runs to 13 residues. The ends were cut back, 2 bases at V and 0 bases at J, with 4 bases in the middle. CDR3 loop: CASSLWLNTEAFF. CDR3 bases: TGTGCCAGCAGTTTATGGTTGAACACTGAAGCTTTCTTT.

This clonotype was found many times. V is TRBV12-3 or TRBV12-4 and J is TRBJ1-4; 9 bases map to TRBD1. This CDR3 region has 14 residues. Germline trimming cut 3 bases from V and 5 bases from J; bases unmatched to any gene: 1. For the CDR3, the DNA is TGTGCCAGCAGTTTCGGGACAGGGAATGAAAAACTGTTTTTT. It encodes CASSFGTGNEKLFF.

J is TRBJ1-3 and V is TRBV12-3 or TRBV12-4; 8 bases fit TRBD1. V was clipped by 6 bases and J by 10 bases; unmatched bases: 14. There are 15 residues in the CDR3. Written as DNA, the CDR3 is TGTGCCAGCAGCCCGGACAGGGAGGGAAGTAGGACCATATATTTT. It translates to CASSPDREGSRTIYF.

This clonotype was seen a handful of times. V gene TRBV29-1 combines with J gene TRBJ2-3; D is unresolved. The germline V gene has CDR1 SQVTM and CDR2 ANQGSEA. CDR3 length: 14 amino acids. The germline V and J ends were trimmed by 7 bases and 2 bases, with 16 bases remaining between them. The CDR3 coding sequence is TGCAGCGCTCCACACACAAGACTCACAGATACGCAGTATTTT. It yields the protein CSAPHTRLTDTQYF.

The chain has TRBV24-1 and TRBJ1-1; 11 bases match TRBD1. CDR3 length: 18 residues. Per germline, CDR1 KGHDR and CDR2 SFDVKD. Trimming cost V 5 bases and J 1 base; bases outside gene matches: 11. The CDR3 loop is CATSGPTGGTGGNTEAFF. The CDR3 region has the DNA TGTGCCACCAGTGGCCCAACCGGCGGGACAGGGGGGAACACTGAAGCTTTCTTT.

Remarks on this clonotype: The junction differs from germline at one of its ends, possibly a read error. This chain joins TRBV9 and TRBJ2-6, with D unresolved. This CDR3 has 11 residues. Germline V gene sequence: CDR1 SGDLS, CDR2 YYNGEE. CDR3 bases: TGTCCCAGTCTCACGGCCAACGTCCTGACTTTC. Translated: CPSLTANVLTF.